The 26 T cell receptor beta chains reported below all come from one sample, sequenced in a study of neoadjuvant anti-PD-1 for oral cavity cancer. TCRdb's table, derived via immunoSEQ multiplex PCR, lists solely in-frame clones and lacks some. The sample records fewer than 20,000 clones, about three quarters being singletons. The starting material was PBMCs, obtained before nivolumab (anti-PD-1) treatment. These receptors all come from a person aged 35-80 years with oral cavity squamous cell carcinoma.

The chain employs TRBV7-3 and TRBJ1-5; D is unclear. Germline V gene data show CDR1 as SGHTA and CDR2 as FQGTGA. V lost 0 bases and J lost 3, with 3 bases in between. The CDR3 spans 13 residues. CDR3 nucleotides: TGTGCCAGCAGCTTAACCGTCAATCAGCCCCAGCATTTT. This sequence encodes CASSLTVNQPQHF.

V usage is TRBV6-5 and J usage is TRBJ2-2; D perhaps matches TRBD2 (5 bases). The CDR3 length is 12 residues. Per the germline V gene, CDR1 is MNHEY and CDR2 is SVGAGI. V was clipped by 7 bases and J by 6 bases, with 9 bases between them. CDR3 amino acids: CASNAAAGELFF. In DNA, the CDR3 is TGTGCCAGCAATGCAGCGGCCGGGGAGCTGTTTTTT.

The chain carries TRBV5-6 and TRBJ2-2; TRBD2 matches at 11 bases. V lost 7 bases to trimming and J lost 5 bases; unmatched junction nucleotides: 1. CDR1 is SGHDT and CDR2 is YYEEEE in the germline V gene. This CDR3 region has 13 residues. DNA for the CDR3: TGTGCCAGCGTAGCGGGGGGGACCGGGGAGCTGTTTTTT. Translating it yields CASVAGGTGELFF.

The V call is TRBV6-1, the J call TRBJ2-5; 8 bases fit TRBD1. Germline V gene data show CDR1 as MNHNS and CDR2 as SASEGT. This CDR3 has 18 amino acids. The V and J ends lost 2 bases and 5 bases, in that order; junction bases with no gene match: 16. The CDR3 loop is CASSEFQVGQGGWETQYF. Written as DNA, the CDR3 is TGTGCCAGCAGTGAATTCCAGGTAGGACAGGGAGGTTGGGAGACCCAGTACTTC.

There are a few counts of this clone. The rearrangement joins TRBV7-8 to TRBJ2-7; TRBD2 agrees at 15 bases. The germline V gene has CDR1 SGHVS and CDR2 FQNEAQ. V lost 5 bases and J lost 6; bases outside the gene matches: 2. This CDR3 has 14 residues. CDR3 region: CASSAGLAGGEQYF. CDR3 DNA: TGTGCCAGCAGCGCGGGACTAGCGGGAGGCGAGCAGTACTTC.

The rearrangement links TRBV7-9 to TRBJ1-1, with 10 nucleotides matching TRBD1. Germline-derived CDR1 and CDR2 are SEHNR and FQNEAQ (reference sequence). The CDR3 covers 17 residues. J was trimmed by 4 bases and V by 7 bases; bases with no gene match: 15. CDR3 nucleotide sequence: TGTGCCAGCACGGGGGGGACAGGGGTTTGGAGCGGCACTGAAGCTTTCTTT. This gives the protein CASTGGTGVWSGTEAFF.

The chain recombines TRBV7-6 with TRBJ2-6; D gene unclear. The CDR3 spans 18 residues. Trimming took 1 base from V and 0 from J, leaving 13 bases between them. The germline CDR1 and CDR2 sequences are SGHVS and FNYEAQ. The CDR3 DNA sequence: TGTGCCAGCAGCTTAGTCGGCCTCGGAACCTCTGGGGCCAACGTCCTGACTTTC. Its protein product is CASSLVGLGTSGANVLTF.

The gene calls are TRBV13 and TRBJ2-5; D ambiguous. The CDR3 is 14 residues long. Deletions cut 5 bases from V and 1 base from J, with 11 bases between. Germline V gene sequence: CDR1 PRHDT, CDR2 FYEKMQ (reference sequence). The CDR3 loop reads CASSPATSQETQYF. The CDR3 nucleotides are TGTGCCAGCAGCCCGGCGACATCCCAAGAGACCCAGTACTTC.

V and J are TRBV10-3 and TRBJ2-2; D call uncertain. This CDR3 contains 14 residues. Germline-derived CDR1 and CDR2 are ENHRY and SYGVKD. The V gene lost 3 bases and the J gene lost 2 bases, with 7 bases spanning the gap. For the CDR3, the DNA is TGTGCCATCAGTGACAGCCCAAACACCGGGGAGCTGTTTTTT. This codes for CAISDSPNTGELFF.

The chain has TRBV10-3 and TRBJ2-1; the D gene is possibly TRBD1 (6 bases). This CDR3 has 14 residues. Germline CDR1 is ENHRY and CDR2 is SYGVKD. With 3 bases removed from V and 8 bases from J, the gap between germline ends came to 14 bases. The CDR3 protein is CAISEGGLGDEQFF. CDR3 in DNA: TGTGCCATCAGTGAAGGGGGTTTGGGGGATGAGCAGTTCTTC.

The CDR3, as DNA: TGTGCCTCCACCGAACAGAAGACTAGCGGGTGGTACAATGAGCAGTTCTTC. Its translation: CASTEQKTSGWYNEQFF. J is TRBJ2-1 and V is TRBV30; 10 bases match TRBD2. V was pared by 7 bases and J by 4 bases, with 16 bases of the junction left unmatched. CDR1 GTSNPN and CDR2 SVGIG come from the germline V gene (reference sequence). CDR3 size: 17 residues.

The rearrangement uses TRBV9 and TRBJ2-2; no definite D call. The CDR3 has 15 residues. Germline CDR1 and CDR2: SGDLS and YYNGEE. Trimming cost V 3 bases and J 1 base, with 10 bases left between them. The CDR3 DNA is TGTGCCAGCAGCGCCGGAACGAGGAACACCGGGGAGCTGTTTTTT. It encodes CASSAGTRNTGELFF.

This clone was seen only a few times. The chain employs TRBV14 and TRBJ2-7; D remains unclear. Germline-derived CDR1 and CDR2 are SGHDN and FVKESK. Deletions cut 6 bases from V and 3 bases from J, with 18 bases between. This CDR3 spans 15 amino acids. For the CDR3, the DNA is TGTGCCAGCAGAAGAGAGTCAACCCCTTACTACGAGCAGTACTTC. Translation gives CASRRESTPYYEQYF.

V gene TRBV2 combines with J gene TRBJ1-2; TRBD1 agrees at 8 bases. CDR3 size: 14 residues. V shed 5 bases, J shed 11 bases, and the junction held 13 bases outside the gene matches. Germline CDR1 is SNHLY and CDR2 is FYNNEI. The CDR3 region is CASSRLITDRVYTF. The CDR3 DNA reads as TGTGCCAGCAGTCGACTCATCACGGACAGGGTTTACACCTTC.

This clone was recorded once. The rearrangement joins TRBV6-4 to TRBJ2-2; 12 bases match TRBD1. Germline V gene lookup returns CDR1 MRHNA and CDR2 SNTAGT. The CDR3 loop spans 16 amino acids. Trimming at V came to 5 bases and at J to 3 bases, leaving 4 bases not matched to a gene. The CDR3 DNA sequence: TGTGCCAGCAGTCGGGGACAGGGGGCTGACACCGGGGAGCTGTTTTTT. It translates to CASSRGQGADTGELFF.

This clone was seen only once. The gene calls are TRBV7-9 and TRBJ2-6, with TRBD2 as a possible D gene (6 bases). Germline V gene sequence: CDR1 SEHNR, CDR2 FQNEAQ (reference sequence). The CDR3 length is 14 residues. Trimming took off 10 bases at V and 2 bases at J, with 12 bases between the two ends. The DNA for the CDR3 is TGTGCCATCCATCCGGGGGCTGGGGCCAACGTCCTGACTTTC. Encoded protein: CAIHPGAGANVLTF.

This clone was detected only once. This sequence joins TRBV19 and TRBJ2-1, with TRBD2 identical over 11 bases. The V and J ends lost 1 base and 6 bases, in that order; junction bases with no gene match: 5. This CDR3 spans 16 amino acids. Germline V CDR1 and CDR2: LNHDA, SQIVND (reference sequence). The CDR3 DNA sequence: TGTGCCAGTAGTATAGCTAGCGGGAGGCCAAGCAATGAGCAGTTCTTC. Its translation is CASSIASGRPSNEQFF.

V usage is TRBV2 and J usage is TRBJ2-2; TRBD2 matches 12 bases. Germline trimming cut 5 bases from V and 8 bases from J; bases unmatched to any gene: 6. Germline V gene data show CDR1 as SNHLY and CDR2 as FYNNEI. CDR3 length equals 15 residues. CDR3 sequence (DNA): TGTGCCAGCAGTCCTTCTAGCGGGAGGGCAGGGGAGCTGTTTTTT. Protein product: CASSPSSGRAGELFF. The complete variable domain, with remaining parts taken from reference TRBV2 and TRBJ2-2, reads EPEVTQTPSHQVTQMGQEVILRCVPISNHLYFYWYRQILGQKVEFLVSFYNNEISEKSEIFDDQFSVERPDGSNFTLKIRSTKLEDSAMYFCASSPSSGRAGELFFGEGSRLTVL.

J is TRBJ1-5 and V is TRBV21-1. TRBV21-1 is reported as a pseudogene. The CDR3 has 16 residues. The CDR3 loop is CASSRVGRRVPGPQHF. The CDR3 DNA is TGTGCCAGCAGCAGGGTGGGTAGGAGAGTCCCAGGGCCCCAGCATTTT.

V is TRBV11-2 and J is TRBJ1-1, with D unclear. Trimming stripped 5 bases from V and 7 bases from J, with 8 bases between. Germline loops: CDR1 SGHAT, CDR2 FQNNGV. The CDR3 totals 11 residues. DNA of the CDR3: TGTGCCAGCAGCCACGCGGGTGAAGCTTTCTTT. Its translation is CASSHAGEAFF. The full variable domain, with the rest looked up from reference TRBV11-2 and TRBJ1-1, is EAGVAQSPRYKIIEKRQSVAFWCNPISGHATLYWYQQILGQGPKLLIQFQNNGVVDDSQLPKDRFSAERLKGVDSTLKIQPAKLEDSAVYLCASSHAGEAFFGQGTRLTVV.

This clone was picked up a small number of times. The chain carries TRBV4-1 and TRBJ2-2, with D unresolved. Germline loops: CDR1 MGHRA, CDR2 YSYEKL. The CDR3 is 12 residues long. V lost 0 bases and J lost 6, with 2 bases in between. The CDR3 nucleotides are TGCGCCAGCAGCCAAGAACCCGGGGAGCTGTTTTTT. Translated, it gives CASSQEPGELFF.

In DNA form, the CDR3 reads TGTGCCAGCAGCTTATCAAAAGGGGGATGGGAACCTGAAGCTTTCTTT. Encoded protein: CASSLSKGGWEPEAFF. The V and J genes are TRBV7-6 and TRBJ1-1; TRBD1 is a possible D gene (6 bases). Trimming stripped 2 bases from V and 6 bases from J, with 19 bases between. CDR3 length: 16 amino acids. Germline CDR1 reads SGHVS; CDR2 reads FNYEAQ.

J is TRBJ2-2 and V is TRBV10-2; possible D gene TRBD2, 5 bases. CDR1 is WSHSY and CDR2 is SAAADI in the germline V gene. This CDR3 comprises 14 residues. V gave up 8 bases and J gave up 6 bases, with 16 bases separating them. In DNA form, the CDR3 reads TGCGCCAGCGGTCTGATTACCGGGGCCGGGGAGCTGTTTTTT. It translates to CASGLITGAGELFF.

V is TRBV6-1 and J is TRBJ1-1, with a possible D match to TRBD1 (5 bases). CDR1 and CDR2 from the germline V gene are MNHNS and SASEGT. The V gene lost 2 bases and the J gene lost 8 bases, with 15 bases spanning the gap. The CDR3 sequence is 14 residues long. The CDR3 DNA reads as TGTGCCAGCAGTGAATGGGGGATCGGTCGGGAAGCTTTCTTT. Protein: CASSEWGIGREAFF.

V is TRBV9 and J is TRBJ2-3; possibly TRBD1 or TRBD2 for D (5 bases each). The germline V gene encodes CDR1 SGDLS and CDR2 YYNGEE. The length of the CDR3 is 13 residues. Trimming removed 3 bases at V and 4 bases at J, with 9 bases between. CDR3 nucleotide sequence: TGTGCCAGCAGCGGGGACGTCCCAGATACGCAGTATTTT. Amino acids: CASSGDVPDTQYF. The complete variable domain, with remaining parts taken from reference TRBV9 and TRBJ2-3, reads DSGVTQTPKHLITATGQRVTLRCSPRSGDLSVYWYQQSLDQGLQFLIQYYNGEERAKGNILERFSAQQFPDLHSELNLSSLELGDSALYFCASSGDVPDTQYFGPGTRLTVL.

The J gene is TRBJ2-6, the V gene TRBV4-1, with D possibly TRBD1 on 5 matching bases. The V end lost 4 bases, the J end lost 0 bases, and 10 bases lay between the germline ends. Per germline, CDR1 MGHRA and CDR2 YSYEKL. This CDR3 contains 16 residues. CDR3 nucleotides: TGCGCCAGCAGCCGCGGACACATCTCTGGGGCCAACGTCCTGACTTTC. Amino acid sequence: CASSRGHISGANVLTF.